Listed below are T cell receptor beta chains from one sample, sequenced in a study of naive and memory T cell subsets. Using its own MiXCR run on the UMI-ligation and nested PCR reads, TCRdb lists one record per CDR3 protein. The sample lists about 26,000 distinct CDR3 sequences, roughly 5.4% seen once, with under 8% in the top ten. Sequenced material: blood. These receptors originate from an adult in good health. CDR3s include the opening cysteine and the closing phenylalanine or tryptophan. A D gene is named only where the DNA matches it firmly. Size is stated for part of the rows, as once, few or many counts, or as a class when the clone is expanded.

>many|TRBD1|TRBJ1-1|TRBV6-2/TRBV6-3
TGTGCCAGCACATACAGGGGGCAGGACACTGAAGCTTTCTTT
CASTYRGQDTEAFF
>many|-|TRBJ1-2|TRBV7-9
TGTGCCAGCAGCTTAGACAGCCTAGGTGGCTACACCTTC
CASSLDSLGGYTF
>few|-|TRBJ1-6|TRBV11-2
TGTGCCAGCAGCTTAGAATCCTTGGTTCCCGAGACCCTCCACTTT
CASSLESLVPETLHF
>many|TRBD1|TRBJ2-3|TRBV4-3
TGCGCCAGCAGCCAAGACTTTGGGACAGTGAACACAGATACGCAGTATTTT
CASSQDFGTVNTDTQYF
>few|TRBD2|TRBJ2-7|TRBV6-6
TGTGCCAGCAGTTACGAGCCGGGACTAGTCTACGAGCAGTACTTC
CASSYEPGLVYEQYF
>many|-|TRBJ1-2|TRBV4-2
TGTGCCAGCAGCCAAGATAAGGGGAAAAGCTCCTACACCTTC
CASSQDKGKSSYTF
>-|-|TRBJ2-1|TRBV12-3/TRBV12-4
TGTGCCAGCAGTTTGTCCCGTACCCCTGGGTATGAGCAGTTCTTC
CASSLSRTPGYEQFF
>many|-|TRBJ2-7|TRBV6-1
TGTGCCAGCGGCCGGGTCAGGGGATACGAGCAGTACTTC
CASGRVRGYEQYF
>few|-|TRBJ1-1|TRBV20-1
TGCAGTGCTCCGGACAGCAGGAGCACTGAAGCTTTCTTT
CSAPDSRSTEAFF
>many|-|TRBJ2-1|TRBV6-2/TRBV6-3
TGTGCCAGCAGTTACTCGTGGTCTAGCCACAATGAGCAGTTCTTC
CASSYSWSSHNEQFF
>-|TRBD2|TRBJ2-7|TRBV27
TGTGCCAGCAGTTTCAAACTAGCGGGTTCCGAGCAGTACTTC
CASSFKLAGSEQYF
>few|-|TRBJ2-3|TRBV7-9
TGTGCCAGCAGCTTCGAAGGGTTCACAGATACGCAGTATTTT
CASSFEGFTDTQYF
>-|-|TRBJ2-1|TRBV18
TGTGCCAGCTCACGACGGACCAGGAGGGGAGAATACGATGAGCAGTTCTTC
CASSRRTRRGEYDEQFF
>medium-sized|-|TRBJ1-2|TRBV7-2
TGTGCCAGCAGCTTATCCCAGGTACCTGGCTACACCTTC
CASSLSQVPGYTF
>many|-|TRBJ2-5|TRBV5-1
TGCGCCAGCAGCCCCCAGGGATTCCAAGAGACCCAGTACTTC
CASSPQGFQETQYF
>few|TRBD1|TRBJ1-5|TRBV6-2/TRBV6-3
TGTGCCAGCAGTTACGACGAGTGGACGGGCAGGGGGGATCAGCCCCAGCATTTT
CASSYDEWTGRGDQPQHF
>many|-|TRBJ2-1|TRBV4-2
TGTGCCAGCAGCTTGGGGCTAACCCCTTACAATGAGCAGTTCTTC
CASSLGLTPYNEQFF
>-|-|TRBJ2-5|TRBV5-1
TGCGCCAGCAGCCGGGGGACTTCCCAAGAGACCCAGTACTTC
CASSRGTSQETQYF
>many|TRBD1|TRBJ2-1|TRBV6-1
TGTGCCAGCACCCGGACAGGGGACTACAATGAGCAGTTCTTC
CASTRTGDYNEQFF
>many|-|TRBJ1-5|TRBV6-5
TGTGCCAGCAGCCCACGCGCTTTTACATGGGGGGGTGCGAATCAGCCCCAGCATTTT
CASSPRAFTWGGANQPQHF
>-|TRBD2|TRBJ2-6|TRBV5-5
TGTGCCAGCAGCCCCGTCGGACTAGCGGGATCCGGGGCCAACGTCCTGACTTTC
CASSPVGLAGSGANVLTF
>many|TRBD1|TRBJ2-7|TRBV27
TGTGCCAGCAGTTTATCCCCGACAGGGATTCTCGACGAGCAGTACTTC
CASSLSPTGILDEQYF
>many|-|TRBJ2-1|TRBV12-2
TGTGCAAGTCGCTTTACGCGGGAGGGCCTGGGCAATGAGCAGTTCTTC
CASRFTREGLGNEQFF
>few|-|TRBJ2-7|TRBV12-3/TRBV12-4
TGTGCCAGCAGTTTTTGGGGACGGACCTACGAGCAGTACTTC
CASSFWGRTYEQYF
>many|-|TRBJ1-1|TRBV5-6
TGTGCCAGCAGCTGGGGCGCTGAAGCTTTCTTT
CASSWGAEAFF
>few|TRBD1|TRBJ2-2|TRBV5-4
TGTGCCAGCAGCTTGGAGGGGGCGGAGGCCGGGGAGCTGTTTTTT
CASSLEGAEAGELFF
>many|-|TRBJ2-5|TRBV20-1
TGCAGTGCTAGCAGTGGTCCATCCCAAGAGACCCAGTACTTC
CSASSGPSQETQYF
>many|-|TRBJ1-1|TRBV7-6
TGTGCCAGCAGCTTAGCGGCGGCAGGGGCGAACACTGAAGCTTTCTTT
CASSLAAAGANTEAFF
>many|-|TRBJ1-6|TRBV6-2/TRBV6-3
TGTGCCAGCAGTTATTTGGTCGAACTTTGGGTGACTTCCTTCCCCGGACGTTCACCCCTCCACTTT
CASSYLVELWVTSFPGRSPLHF
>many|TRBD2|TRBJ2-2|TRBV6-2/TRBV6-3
TGTGCCAGCAGGCCGCGAGCGGGAGGGCCGGGGACCGGGGAGCTGTTTTTT
CASRPRAGGPGTGELFF
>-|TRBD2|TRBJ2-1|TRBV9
TGTGCCAGCACCTCCTCTAGCGGGAGGAACAATGAGCAGTTCTTC
CASTSSSGRNNEQFF
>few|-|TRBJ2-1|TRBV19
TGTGCCAGTACTCCTGACTACTACAATGAGCAGTTCTTC
CASTPDYYNEQFF
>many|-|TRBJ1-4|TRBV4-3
TGCGCCAGCAGCCAAGATCTTGGGGGAACCCAAAAACTGTTTTTT
CASSQDLGGTQKLFF
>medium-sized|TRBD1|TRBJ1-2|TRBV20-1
TGCAGTGCTACAGGGACAGATGGCTACACCTTC
CSATGTDGYTF
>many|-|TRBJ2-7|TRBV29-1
TGCAGCGTTGAAGATCCATACGAGCAGTACTTC
CSVEDPYEQYF
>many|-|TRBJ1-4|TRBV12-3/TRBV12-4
TGTGCCAGCAGCGATCTAGTTGCAACTAATGAAAAACTGTTTTTT
CASSDLVATNEKLFF
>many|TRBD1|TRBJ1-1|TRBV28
TGTGCCAGCCGATACTCGGACAGGGAGCGCACTGAAGCTTTCTTT
CASRYSDRERTEAFF
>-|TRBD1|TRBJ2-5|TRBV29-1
TGCAGCGTTCGTGGACAGGGAGAGACCCAGTACTTC
CSVRGQGETQYF
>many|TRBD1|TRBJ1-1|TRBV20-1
TGCAGTGCGAGTCAGGGGGTCCTGAACACTGAAGCTTTCTTT
CSASQGVLNTEAFF
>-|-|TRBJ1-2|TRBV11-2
TGTGCCAGCAGCCCCCTCAGGAACACCCCTTGTGGCTATGGCTACACCTTC
CASSPLRNTPCGYGYTF
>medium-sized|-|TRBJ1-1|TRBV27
TGTGCCAGCAGTTTAATACAGGGGAACACTGAAGCTTTCTTT
CASSLIQGNTEAFF
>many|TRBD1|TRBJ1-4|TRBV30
TGTGCCTGGAACCCCGGGACAGGGGGCTCTGAAAAACTGTTTTTT
CAWNPGTGGSEKLFF
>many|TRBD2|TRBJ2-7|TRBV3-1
TGTGCCAGCAGCCATCAGGGCTCGGGACTAGCGGGCGTCCCCTACGAGCAGTACTTC
CASSHQGSGLAGVPYEQYF
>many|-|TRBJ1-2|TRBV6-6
TGTGCCAGCAGTACAGTAGGCTATGGCTACACCTTC
CASSTVGYGYTF
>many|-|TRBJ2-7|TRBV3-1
TGTGCCAGCAGCCAAGACTGGGTGTCTTACGAGCAGTACTTC
CASSQDWVSYEQYF
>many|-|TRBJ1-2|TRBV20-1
TGCAGTGCTAGGACCCTCAGGGCAGATGGCTACACCTTC
CSARTLRADGYTF
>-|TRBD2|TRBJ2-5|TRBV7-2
TGTGCCAGCAGCTTAGCCGGGACTAGGCAAGAGACCCAGTACTTC
CASSLAGTRQETQYF
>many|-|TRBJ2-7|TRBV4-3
TGCGCCAGCAGCCAAGATCAGTCAAGCTACGAGCAGTACTTC
CASSQDQSSYEQYF
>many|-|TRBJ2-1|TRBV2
TGTGCCAGCAGTGAATCGGGACTCCAGTTCTTC
CASSESGLQFF
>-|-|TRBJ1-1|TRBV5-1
TGCGCCAGCAGCTTAATGAATACAGCATCTAGGAACACTGAAGCTTTCTTT
CASSLMNTASRNTEAFF
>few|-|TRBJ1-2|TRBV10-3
TGTGCCATCAGCCACAGGTCCGGCTATGGCTACACCTTC
CAISHRSGYGYTF
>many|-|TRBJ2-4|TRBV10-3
TGTGCCATCAGTGAATCCGGGGACATTCAGTACTTC
CAISESGDIQYF
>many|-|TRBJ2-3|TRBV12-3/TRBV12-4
TGTGCCAGCAGCCTCACAGATACGCAGTATTTT
CASSLTDTQYF
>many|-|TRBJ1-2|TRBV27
TGTGCCAGCAAGAGGGAGGGACGCTACTATGGCTACACCTTC
CASKREGRYYGYTF
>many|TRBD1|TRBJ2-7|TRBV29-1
TGCAGCGCCCGACAGACAGGGTCCTACGAGCAGTACTTC
CSARQTGSYEQYF
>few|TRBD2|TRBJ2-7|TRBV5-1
TGCGCCAGCAGCTTGGCCGGGTCACTAGCGCTATCATACGAGCAGTACTTC
CASSLAGSLALSYEQYF
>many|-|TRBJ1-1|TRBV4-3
TGCGCCAGCAGCCTGCACGGGGCATCGTTCACTGAAGCTTTCTTT
CASSLHGASFTEAFF